This T cell receptor beta chain was identified in a study of blood T cell repertoires in COVID-19. Study summary: Acute and convalescent COVID-19 samples came from the United States, Italy and Spain.

Original handling: Amplification from reference gene primers served as the basis for estimated nucleated cell counts. Libraries were prepared by immunoSEQ multiplex PCR; TCRdb keeps only in-frame clonotypes and omits some of them. V, J and clone size reflect that table, while D and trimming were determined from the DNA. Of around 220,000 clones listed, 84% are singletons. The V segment lost 4 bases and the J segment 3 bases; nucleotides outside the gene matches: 5. Per the germline V gene, CDR1 is ENHRY and CDR2 is SYGVKD. The length of the CDR3 is 15 residues. The sample was PBMCs or T cells enriched from blood (not recorded which). The V call is TRBV10-3, the J call TRBJ2-1; 8 bases align to TRBD1. The TCR sequence derives from a woman aged 40 to 50 who had recovered from COVID-19. CDR3 loop: CAISGQGTFYNEQFF. CDR3 in DNA: TGTGCCATCAGTGGACAGGGGACTTTCTACAATGAGCAGTTCTTC.